Listed below are T cell receptor beta chains from one sample, sequenced in a study of spatial heterogeneity in lung cancer. TCRdb passed the 5' RACE reads through MiXCR, listing each CDR3 protein once. The sample consists of under 150,000 distinct CDR3 sequences, more than 9% of them appearing once. The sample consisted of PBMCs, taken at follow-up. Receptors originate from a male donor with early-stage non-small cell lung cancer. The CDR3 runs from the conserved cysteine through the conserved F or W. Each record gives: V gene, clone size, J gene, D gene, CDR3 DNA, CDR3 protein. D genes are given only for firm matches. Rows give clone size only sometimes, using once, few, many, or a class for an expanded clone.

V gene: TRBV28
clone size: few
J gene: TRBJ2-7
D gene: .
CDR3 DNA: TGTGCCAGCAGTTTATCCCCCGCCTACTACGAGCAGTACTTC
CDR3 protein: CASSLSPAYYEQYF

V gene: TRBV7-2
clone size: few
J gene: TRBJ2-1
D gene: TRBD2
CDR3 DNA: TGTGCCAGCAGTCTTAGCGGGGGCTCCTACAATGAGCAGTTCTTC
CDR3 protein: CASSLSGGSYNEQFF

V gene: TRBV7-2
clone size: .
J gene: TRBJ1-5
D gene: TRBD1
CDR3 DNA: TGTGCCATACCGCTCGGGACAGTTAATCAGCCCCAGCATTTT
CDR3 protein: CAIPLGTVNQPQHF

V gene: TRBV6-5
clone size: .
J gene: TRBJ2-1
D gene: TRBD2
CDR3 DNA: TGTGCCAGCAGACTTAGCGGGGGGGAGTACAATGAGCAGTTCTTC
CDR3 protein: CASRLSGGEYNEQFF

V gene: TRBV4-2
clone size: few
J gene: TRBJ1-2
D gene: .
CDR3 DNA: TGTGCCAGCAGCCAAGAGGGGGGGCCGGACTATGGCTACACCTTC
CDR3 protein: CASSQEGGPDYGYTF

V gene: TRBV3-1
clone size: .
J gene: TRBJ2-1
D gene: TRBD1
CDR3 DNA: TGTGCCAGCAGCCAAAAGGACAGGGGGAGTAATGAGCAGTTCTTC
CDR3 protein: CASSQKDRGSNEQFF

V gene: TRBV12-3/TRBV12-4
clone size: many
J gene: TRBJ2-2
D gene: .
CDR3 DNA: TGTGCCAGCAGTTCCCGGACCGGCGGCGGGGAGCTGTTTTTT
CDR3 protein: CASSSRTGGGELFF

V gene: TRBV7-2
clone size: .
J gene: TRBJ1-6
D gene: .
CDR3 DNA: TGTGCCAGCAGCTTATTAACTACAAAGGCGAATTCACCCCTCCACTTT
CDR3 protein: CASSLLTTKANSPLHF

V gene: TRBV7-2
clone size: many
J gene: TRBJ2-2
D gene: TRBD1
CDR3 DNA: TGTGCCAGCAGGGGACAGGGGAACACCGGGGAGCTGTTTTTT
CDR3 protein: CASRGQGNTGELFF

V gene: TRBV10-2
clone size: many
J gene: TRBJ2-1
D gene: TRBD1
CDR3 DNA: TGCGCCAGCAGTGATCAGGGGGCCTACAATGAGCAGTTCTTC
CDR3 protein: CASSDQGAYNEQFF

V gene: TRBV6-2/TRBV6-3
clone size: few
J gene: TRBJ2-6
D gene: .
CDR3 DNA: TGTGCCAGCAGACGCTCTGGGGCCAACGTCCTGACTTTC
CDR3 protein: CASRRSGANVLTF

V gene: TRBV5-6
clone size: few
J gene: TRBJ2-3
D gene: .
CDR3 DNA: TGTGCCAGCAGCTTGACTTTTCGAGATACGCAGTATTTT
CDR3 protein: CASSLTFRDTQYF

V gene: TRBV5-6
clone size: few
J gene: TRBJ2-7
D gene: TRBD1
CDR3 DNA: TGTGCCAGCAGCTTAATTTGGACAGGGGCAGGCAGGACCTACGAGCAGTACTTC
CDR3 protein: CASSLIWTGAGRTYEQYF

V gene: TRBV10-3
clone size: few
J gene: TRBJ2-3
D gene: .
CDR3 DNA: TGTGCCATCAGAGGGGGAGGCACAGATACGCAGTATTTT
CDR3 protein: CAIRGGGTDTQYF

V gene: TRBV27
clone size: .
J gene: TRBJ2-3
D gene: .
CDR3 DNA: TGTGCCAGCAGTTTAAGGCGACCCACAGATACGCAGTATTTT
CDR3 protein: CASSLRRPTDTQYF

V gene: TRBV25-1
clone size: many
J gene: TRBJ2-7
D gene: TRBD1
CDR3 DNA: TGTGCCAGCAGTATACAGGGGCGCGAGCAGTACTTC
CDR3 protein: CASSIQGREQYF

V gene: TRBV18
clone size: many
J gene: TRBJ2-5
D gene: TRBD1
CDR3 DNA: TGTGCCAGCTCACGGACAGGGAGTCAAGAGACCCAGTACTTC
CDR3 protein: CASSRTGSQETQYF

V gene: TRBV5-1
clone size: .
J gene: TRBJ2-3
D gene: .
CDR3 DNA: TGCGCCAGCAGCCCTGGTGGGACCGCGAGCACAGATACGCAGTATTTT
CDR3 protein: CASSPGGTASTDTQYF

V gene: TRBV5-1
clone size: many
J gene: TRBJ2-2
D gene: TRBD1
CDR3 DNA: TGCGCCAGCAGCAAAGGGGGCTCAGGCACCGGGGAGCTGTTTTTT
CDR3 protein: CASSKGGSGTGELFF

V gene: TRBV7-9
clone size: many
J gene: TRBJ1-4
D gene: .
CDR3 DNA: TGTGCCAGCAGCTTAGAAGGCAGGGCGGCTGAAAAACTGTTTTTT
CDR3 protein: CASSLEGRAAEKLFF

V gene: TRBV4-1
clone size: many
J gene: TRBJ2-4
D gene: .
CDR3 DNA: TGCGCCAGCAGCCCAGACCCAGGGGTCAAAAACATTCAGTACTTC
CDR3 protein: CASSPDPGVKNIQYF

V gene: TRBV20-1
clone size: .
J gene: TRBJ2-7
D gene: .
CDR3 DNA: TGCAGTGCTAGTCGCGGGTATTCCTACGAGCAGTACTTC
CDR3 protein: CSASRGYSYEQYF

V gene: TRBV5-4
clone size: .
J gene: TRBJ2-5
D gene: TRBD1
CDR3 DNA: TGTGCCAGCAGCCCCGGGACAGGGGGCACCGGCCAGTACTTC
CDR3 protein: CASSPGTGGTGQYF

V gene: TRBV29-1
clone size: many
J gene: TRBJ1-2
D gene: .
CDR3 DNA: TGCAGCGTTGAAGGGTTGCAGGGGCGATATGGCTACACCTTC
CDR3 protein: CSVEGLQGRYGYTF

V gene: TRBV12-3/TRBV12-4
clone size: few
J gene: TRBJ2-7
D gene: TRBD1
CDR3 DNA: TGTGCCAGCAGTCAGACAGGGCTACTAAGCTCCTACGAGCAGTACTTC
CDR3 protein: CASSQTGLLSSYEQYF

V gene: TRBV5-1
clone size: .
J gene: TRBJ2-1
D gene: .
CDR3 DNA: TGCGCCAGCAGCTTGGCCCCGGGGGCGGGGAATGAGCAGTTCTTC
CDR3 protein: CASSLAPGAGNEQFF

V gene: TRBV15
clone size: .
J gene: TRBJ1-1
D gene: .
CDR3 DNA: TGTGCCACCAGCAGAGAATATGGTTCTTGGGACACTGAAGCTTTCTTT
CDR3 protein: CATSREYGSWDTEAFF

V gene: TRBV12-3/TRBV12-4
clone size: many
J gene: TRBJ1-6
D gene: .
CDR3 DNA: TGTGCCAGCAGTTTAGGAGCTTCAGCCCACAATTCACCCCTCCACTTT
CDR3 protein: CASSLGASAHNSPLHF

V gene: TRBV7-2
clone size: few
J gene: TRBJ2-6
D gene: .
CDR3 DNA: TGTGCCAGCAGCTTAGCGGCGGGGTACTCCGGGGCCAACGTCCTGACTTTC
CDR3 protein: CASSLAAGYSGANVLTF

V gene: TRBV30
clone size: .
J gene: TRBJ2-1
D gene: .
CDR3 DNA: TGTGCCTGGAGTGTGGAAGGTATTGAGCAGTTCTTC
CDR3 protein: CAWSVEGIEQFF

V gene: TRBV30
clone size: .
J gene: TRBJ2-1
D gene: .
CDR3 DNA: TGTGCCTGGAGTCGAGGGTTGGAGGCAGCCGATGAGCAGTTGTTC
CDR3 protein: CAWSRGLEAADEQLF

V gene: TRBV7-9
clone size: few
J gene: TRBJ2-2
D gene: .
CDR3 DNA: TGTGCCAGCAGCTCTATGACCGCCGGGGAGCTGTTTTTT
CDR3 protein: CASSSMTAGELFF

V gene: TRBV6-2/TRBV6-3
clone size: .
J gene: TRBJ1-1
D gene: .
CDR3 DNA: TGTGCCAGCAGTTTTTCGGGCGGGAGAAATCCTTTCTTT
CDR3 protein: CASSFSGGRNPFF